What follows are 5 T cell receptor beta chains derived from one specimen sequenced in a study of blood T cell repertoires in COVID-19. Clones were read by immunoSEQ multiplex PCR, and TCRdb kept only the in-frame ones, dropping some. The sample contains a few hundred thousand clones, around 88% of which appear only once. The sequencing input was PBMCs or T cells enriched from blood (not recorded which). These receptors all come from a woman between 35 and 50 years old with acute COVID-19.

In this sample, this clone turned up a few times. This chain links TRBV29-1 with TRBJ1-2, with unresolved D. Deletions cut 5 bases from V and 6 bases from J, with 10 bases between. CDR1 is SQVTM and CDR2 is ANQGSEA in the germline V gene. The CDR3 sequence is 11 residues long. In nucleotides, the CDR3 is TGCAGCGTTATTCGGCAGGATGGCTACACCTTC. Its translation is CSVIRQDGYTF.

V gene TRBV3-1 (or the pseudogene TRBV3-2) combines with J gene TRBJ2-7; 7 bases line up with TRBD2. This CDR3 has 20 amino acids. The trim removed 0 bases at V and 0 bases at J, leaving 17 bases unmatched. From germline, CDR1 is LGHDT and CDR2 YNNKEL (reference sequence). The CDR3 loop is CASSQDVGNYSQRGSYEQYV. CDR3 nucleotide sequence: TGTGCCAGCAGCCAAGATGTTGGGAACTACAGCCAGCGGGGCTCCTACGAGCAGTACGTC.

The rearrangement links TRBV10-3 to TRBJ2-5, with D possibly being TRBD1 (6 bases). The germline gives CDR1 ENHRY, CDR2 SYGVKD. V lost 6 bases and J 5 bases, leaving 13 bases between the germline ends. This CDR3 is 13 amino acids long. DNA of the CDR3: TGTGCCATCAGCTTACAGGGTGACGAGACCCAGTACTTC. Translated: CAISLQGDETQYF.

This chain uses TRBV11-2 with TRBJ2-6, with a tentative D call TRBD1 (5 bases). Germline V CDR1 and CDR2: SGHAT, FQNNGV. Trimming cost V 2 bases and J 0 bases, with 14 bases left between them. The CDR3 is 18 amino acids. The chain's CDR3 is CASSLRAGYPSGANVLTF. The CDR3 DNA sequence: TGTGCCAGCAGCTTAAGAGCAGGGTATCCCTCTGGGGCCAACGTCCTGACTTTC.

This clone occurred a few times. V usage is TRBV7-6 and J usage is TRBJ1-1, with TRBD1 as a possible D gene (6 bases). V was clipped by 5 bases and J by 0 bases, with 13 bases between them. Germline assignment: CDR1 SGHVS and CDR2 FNYEAQ. This CDR3 contains 15 residues. The CDR3 here is CASSPGGAMNTEAFF. CDR3 nucleotides: TGTGCCAGCAGCCCTGGGGGGGCCATGAACACTGAAGCTTTCTTT.